The 29 T cell receptor beta chains given below trace back to one sample, sequenced in a study of blood T cell repertoires in COVID-19. Data came from immunoSEQ multiplex PCR; TCRdb stores just in-frame clones and leaves some out. This table has some 19,000 clones, roughly 80% appearing once. The specimen sequenced was peripheral blood. The receptor set was obtained from an elderly man with acute or convalescent COVID-19.

This chain's CDR3 is CASSRISDMNTEAFF. CDR3 sequence (DNA): TGTGCCAGCAGCCGAATCTCGGACATGAACACTGAAGCTTTCTTT. The chain carries TRBV3-1 (or the pseudogene TRBV3-2) and TRBJ1-1; D possibly corresponds to TRBD1 (5 bases). The CDR3 runs to 15 residues. Looked up from germline, CDR1 is LGHDT and CDR2 is YNNKEL (reference sequence). Trimming pared 4 bases from V and 0 bases from J, leaving 12 bases between.

The chain carries TRBV5-4 and TRBJ2-2; no clear D. The germline V gene encodes CDR1 SGHNT and CDR2 YYREEE (reference sequence). This CDR3 spans 14 amino acids. With 0 bases removed from V and 6 bases from J, the gap between germline ends came to 9 bases. CDR3 loop: CASSLEAESGELFF. The CDR3 nucleotides are TGTGCCAGCAGCTTGGAGGCGGAGTCCGGGGAGCTGTTTTTT. Using reference TRBV5-4 and TRBJ2-2 for the parts outside the CDR3, the full variable domain is ETGVTQSPTHLIKTRGQQVTLRCSSQSGHNTVSWYQQALGQGPQFIFQYYREEENGRGNFPPRFSGLQFPNYSSELNVNALELDDSALYLCASSLEAESGELFFGEGSRLTVL.

The sample holds a few counts of this clone. The V call is TRBV19, the J call TRBJ1-5, with D tentatively TRBD1 (5 bases). Per the germline V gene, CDR1 is LNHDA and CDR2 is SQIVND (reference sequence). CDR3 length equals 16 residues. Trimming left V 2 bases short and J 2 bases short, with 13 bases between. CDR3 DNA sequence: TGTGCCAGTAGTATATGGCGGGGGGTAGGCAATCAGCCCCAGCATTTT. As protein: CASSIWRGVGNQPQHF.

The chain recombines TRBV5-6 with TRBJ2-5; D might be TRBD1 (5 bases). Germline CDR1 SGHDT, CDR2 YYEEEE. The CDR3 loop spans 15 amino acids. The ends were cut back, 0 bases at V and 4 bases at J, with 13 bases in the middle. The CDR3 sequence: CASSLAPGLGETQYF. The CDR3 nucleotides read TGTGCCAGCAGCTTGGCTCCAGGGTTGGGAGAGACCCAGTACTTC.

V usage is TRBV5-1 and J usage is TRBJ1-1; D is undetermined. The CDR3 is made up of 13 amino acids. The germline V and J ends were trimmed by 5 bases and 1 base, with 9 bases remaining between them. Germline CDR1 is SGHRS and CDR2 is YFSETQ. In DNA form, the CDR3 reads TGCGCCAGCAGAGAGCAGCGGAACACTGAAGCTTTCTTT. Translated: CASREQRNTEAFF.

This rearrangement joins TRBV19 to TRBJ1-1; 7 bases agree with TRBD1. Per germline, CDR1 LNHDA and CDR2 SQIVND (reference sequence). The CDR3 loop spans 13 amino acids. The V and J ends lost 6 bases and 4 bases, in that order; junction bases with no gene match: 5. The CDR3 here is CASSTTGITEAFF. The CDR3 nucleotides read TGTGCCAGTAGCACGACAGGGATCACTGAAGCTTTCTTT.

J is TRBJ1-6 and V is TRBV19; 8 bases are shared with TRBD1. Trimming removed 5 bases from V and 5 bases from J; junction bases left unmatched: 5. The CDR3 runs 15 residues. Germline-derived CDR1 and CDR2 are LNHDA and SQIVND (reference sequence). The CDR3 sequence: CASSLGQGNNSPLHF. For the CDR3, the DNA is TGTGCCAGTAGTCTCGGACAGGGTAATAATTCACCCCTCCACTTT. Complete variable domain (other parts from reference TRBV19 and TRBJ1-6): DGGITQSPKYLFRKEGQNVTLSCEQNLNHDAMYWYRQDPGQGLRLIYYSQIVNDFQKGDIAEGYSVSREKKESFPLTVTSAQKNPTAFYLCASSLGQGNNSPLHFGNGTRLTVT.

The J gene is TRBJ1-6, the V gene TRBV5-6; TRBD1 matches at 8 bases. Germline V gene data show CDR1 as SGHDT and CDR2 as YYEEEE. The trim removed 3 bases at V and 6 bases at J, leaving 2 bases unmatched. The CDR3 length is 14 residues. The CDR3 is CASSSDRGNSPLHF. CDR3 nucleotide sequence: TGTGCCAGCAGCTCCGACAGGGGTAATTCACCCCTCCACTTT.

The gene calls are TRBV19 and TRBJ2-2; 8 bases are a match to TRBD1. The CDR3 has 14 amino acids. Germline CDR1 and CDR2: LNHDA and SQIVND (reference sequence). The trim removed 4 bases at V and 6 bases at J, leaving 4 bases unmatched. This CDR3 reads CASSKTGVPGELFF. As DNA, the CDR3 is TGTGCCAGTAGTAAGACAGGGGTCCCCGGGGAGCTGTTTTTT. The entire variable domain, with the rest obtained from reference TRBV19 and TRBJ2-2, is as follows: DGGITQSPKYLFRKEGQNVTLSCEQNLNHDAMYWYRQDPGQGLRLIYYSQIVNDFQKGDIAEGYSVSREKKESFPLTVTSAQKNPTAFYLCASSKTGVPGELFFGEGSRLTVL.

This sequence joins TRBV9 and TRBJ2-5, with D tentatively TRBD2 (7 bases). Trimming cost V 0 bases and J 5 bases, with 11 bases left between them. Per the germline V gene, CDR1 is SGDLS and CDR2 is YYNGEE. The CDR3 totals 14 residues. The CDR3 DNA follows: TGTGCCAGCAGCGTAGGTGGGGGGGCGGAGACCCAGTACTTC. Protein: CASSVGGGAETQYF.

V is TRBV5-5 and J is TRBJ1-2, with no clear D. CDR3 length equals 13 residues. Germline values: CDR1 SGHKS, CDR2 YYEKEE (reference sequence). V dropped 0 bases and J dropped 4 bases, with 7 bases sitting between them. The CDR3 sequence is CASSLGGVYGYTF. The CDR3 nucleotides read TGTGCCAGCAGCTTGGGCGGCGTCTATGGCTACACCTTC.

CDR3 loop: CASSGEGSPLHF. The CDR3 nucleotides read TGCGCCAGCAGCGGAGAGGGATCACCCCTCCACTTT. The gene calls are TRBV10-1 and TRBJ1-6, with D uncertain. Germline loops: CDR1 WNHNN, CDR2 SYGVQD (reference sequence). Trimming took 6 bases from V and 10 from J, leaving 10 bases between them. The CDR3 length is 12 residues.

The J gene is TRBJ2-1, the V gene TRBV12-3 or TRBV12-4; 7 bases agree with TRBD1. Germline trimming cut 6 bases from V and 7 bases from J; bases unmatched to any gene: 6. CDR3 size: 13 residues. The CDR3 coding sequence is TGTGCCAGCAGCCGTACAGGGGAAAATGAGCAGTTCTTC. Translation: CASSRTGENEQFF.

This sequence joins TRBV19 and TRBJ2-2; D might be TRBD2 (5 bases). The V gene's germline CDR1 is LNHDA and CDR2 SQIVND (reference sequence). CDR3 length equals 14 residues. The V end was cut by 10 bases, the J end by 7 bases, with 19 bases between. The CDR3 protein is CATPSGLVNGELFF. The CDR3 DNA is TGTGCCACTCCCAGTGGACTGGTCAACGGGGAGCTGTTTTTT.

This chain links TRBV11-3 with TRBJ2-3; 10 bases are a match to TRBD2. Germline loops: CDR1 SGHNT, CDR2 YENEEA. This CDR3 contains 17 residues. With 1 base clipped from V and 2 bases from J, the junction kept 6 bases outside the gene matches. The CDR3 is CASSLGTSGLHTDTQYF. CDR3 nucleotides: TGTGCCAGCAGCTTAGGGACTAGCGGCCTCCACACAGATACGCAGTATTTT.

The chain uses TRBV7-8 and TRBJ1-2, with TRBD1 matching 8 bases. V dropped 5 bases and J dropped 7; count of bases not matched to a gene: 12. Germline assignment: CDR1 SGHVS and CDR2 FQNEAQ. The CDR3 length is 15 residues. In nucleotides, the CDR3 is TGTGCCAGCAGCACTCACAGGGGGAGGATTTTTGGCTACACCTTC. This gives the protein CASSTHRGRIFGYTF.

This chain links TRBV4-3 with TRBJ1-5; possible D gene TRBD1, 5 bases. Germline CDR1 LGHNA, CDR2 YSLEER. Trimming pared 4 bases from V and 4 bases from J, leaving 11 bases between. The CDR3 runs to 14 residues. CDR3 sequence: CASSLDRYNQPQHF. In DNA, the CDR3 is TGCGCCAGCAGCCTTGACAGATATAATCAGCCCCAGCATTTT.

The V and J genes are TRBV27 and TRBJ2-4, with 7 bases lining up with TRBD1. In germline, CDR1 is MNHEY, CDR2 SMNVEV (reference sequence). The CDR3 is made up of 12 amino acids. The J segment lost 6 bases and the V segment lost 10 bases, leaving 6 bases of the junction unmatched. The CDR3 DNA reads TGTGCCACGACAGGGAATAGAAACATTCAGTACTTC. Protein: CATTGNRNIQYF.

The chain links TRBV9 to TRBJ2-2; 14 nucleotides match TRBD2. This CDR3 has 19 amino acids. V lost 2 bases and J lost 4; bases outside the gene matches: 10. Germline CDR1 reads SGDLS; CDR2 reads YYNGEE. The CDR3 reads CASSVQGGLAGGITGELFF. CDR3 DNA: TGTGCCAGCAGCGTCCAAGGCGGACTAGCGGGGGGCATCACCGGGGAGCTGTTTTTT.

The chain uses TRBV6-5 and TRBJ1-1; D not resolved. Trimming pared 8 bases from V and 1 base from J, leaving 17 bases between. The length of the CDR3 is 15 residues. Per the germline V gene, CDR1 is MNHEY and CDR2 is SVGAGI. DNA for the CDR3: TGTGCCAGCCGAGTGTCCGGCGGAAGGAACACTGAAGCTTTCTTT. It translates to CASRVSGGRNTEAFF.

This clone showed up just once. The chain is built from TRBV2 and TRBJ1-2, with 7 bases identical to TRBD1. The V gene end was trimmed by 8 bases and the J gene end by 4 bases; junction bases not matched to a gene: 16. This CDR3 is built from 16 residues. Per the germline V gene, CDR1 is SNHLY and CDR2 is FYNNEI. The DNA for the CDR3 is TGTGCCAGCGCCCGGGACAGCGCATCTCGGTCCTATGGCTACACCTTC. Amino acids: CASARDSASRSYGYTF.

This clone has more than one count but fewer than ten. J is TRBJ1-1 and V is TRBV7-2, with D tentatively TRBD1 (5 bases). Germline assignment: CDR1 SGHTA and CDR2 FQGNSA. The length of the CDR3 is 16 residues. V lost 1 base to trimming and J lost 1 base, with 13 bases between them. DNA of the CDR3: TGTGCCAGCAGCTTAGGAGGAGGGACCAAGAACACTGAAGCTTTCTTT. Protein sequence: CASSLGGGTKNTEAFF.

The chain has TRBV6-1 and TRBJ1-5, with TRBD1 identical over 10 bases. The ends lost 3 bases at V and 6 bases at J; junction bases unmatched: 5. Per the germline V gene, CDR1 is MNHNS and CDR2 is SASEGT. The CDR3 runs to 15 residues. Written as DNA, the CDR3 is TGTGCCAGCAGTGACCGGGACAGGGGATTTCAGCCCCAGCATTTT. Its translation is CASSDRDRGFQPQHF.

The chain is built from TRBV28 and TRBJ1-1; the match to TRBD1 covers 8 bases. V lost 10 bases to trimming and J lost 4 bases; unmatched junction nucleotides: 11. There are 14 residues in the CDR3. Germline V gene lookup returns CDR1 MDHEN and CDR2 SYDVKM. The CDR3 region is CATSQTGASTEAFF. The CDR3 nucleotides read TGTGCCACCTCACAGACAGGGGCGAGCACTGAAGCTTTCTTT.

The gene calls are TRBV3-1 (or the pseudogene TRBV3-2) and TRBJ1-3; 7 bases agree with TRBD1. This CDR3 region has 16 residues. CDR1 and CDR2 (germline): LGHDT, YNNKEL (reference sequence). V lost 4 bases, J lost 2 bases, and 8 bases stayed unmatched. CDR3 amino acids: CASSPYWTGTGNTIYF. In DNA, the CDR3 is TGTGCCAGCAGCCCTTACTGGACAGGTACTGGAAACACCATATATTTT.

The genes are TRBV5-1 and TRBJ2-3; TRBD1 aligns across 8 bases. This CDR3 comprises 14 residues. The V gene end was trimmed by 4 bases and the J gene end by 5 bases; junction bases not matched to a gene: 6. Germline V lookup: CDR1 SGHRS, CDR2 YFSETQ. The CDR3 DNA sequence: TGCGCCAGCAGCACCGGACAGGGTCTAGATACGCAGTATTTT. This translates into CASSTGQGLDTQYF.

This chain connects TRBV2 to TRBJ2-5; 12 bases are a match to TRBD2. CDR3 length: 16 residues. The J segment lost 2 bases and the V segment lost 0 bases, leaving 1 base of the junction unmatched. Per the germline V gene, CDR1 is SNHLY and CDR2 is FYNNEI. The CDR3 DNA sequence: TGTGCCAGCAGTGAAGCGCTAGCGGGGGGGCAAGAGACCCAGTACTTC. It specifies CASSEALAGGQETQYF.

The V call is TRBV7-8, the J call TRBJ2-3; 7 positions match TRBD2. Germline trimming cut 2 bases from V and 5 bases from J; bases unmatched to any gene: 13. The CDR3 is 17 amino acids. CDR1 is SGHVS and CDR2 is FQNEAQ in the germline V gene. In DNA, the CDR3 is TGTGCCAGCAGCTTAATGTGGGGCGGGGGAAGGTTAGATACGCAGTATTTT. It encodes CASSLMWGGGRLDTQYF.

The chain combines TRBV5-4 with TRBJ2-5, with a weak D call TRBD2 (7 bases). Per the germline V gene, CDR1 is SGHNT and CDR2 is YYREEE (reference sequence). The length of the CDR3 is 16 residues. V gave up 3 bases and J gave up 0 bases, with 15 bases separating them. The CDR3 is CASSSGGAGYQETQYF. As DNA, the CDR3 is TGTGCCAGCAGCTCTGGGGGGGCGGGATACCAAGAGACCCAGTACTTC.